Listed here is a single T cell receptor (beta chain). Its antigen is currently unknown. Germline loops: CDR1 SGHNT, CDR2 YYREEE (reference sequence). V was pared by 4 bases and J by 0 bases, with 13 bases between. The CDR3 length is 15 residues. Assay used: immunoSEQ multiplex PCR; TCRdb lists only in-frame clones, some missing. The sample lists approximately 57,000 clones, over 55% occurring once. The record originates from a study of cytotoxic CD8 clonotypes in ibrutinib-treated CLL. Whole-study context: Samples showed on average 255,043 productive templates and around 94,000 productive rearrangements. Study-level results: The study found baseline clonality above age-matched healthy donors, tracking circulating CD8+ T-cell counts.

The chain couples TRBV5-4 to TRBJ1-1; a possible D gene is TRBD1 (5 bases). This clonotype was sampled from a human donor with chronic lymphocytic leukemia. This specimen consisted of PBMCs, obtained after 24 months of ibrutinib treatment. CDR3 protein: CASSPPGPLNTEAFF. For the CDR3, the DNA is TGTGCCAGCAGCCCACCGGGACCGCTGAACACTGAAGCTTTCTTT.